Following are 27 T cell receptor beta chains from one sample sequenced in a study of blood T cells in healthy people across ages. A second PCR of 7 to 11 cycles used a sample-barcoded 5' primer and a J-beta primer mix. TCRdb independently ran MiXCR on the 5' RACE reads; one entry per CDR3 protein. Of some 1.8 million distinct CDR3 sequences listed, roughly two fifths are singletons. Sequenced: blood. The receptor source for this set is a human donor in good health.

The chain combines TRBV12-3 or TRBV12-4 with TRBJ2-1; 8 positions agree with TRBD1. The CDR3 sequence is 13 residues long. V shed 6 bases and J 8 bases; nucleotides not matched to a gene: 6. Here the CDR3 reads CASRVDRGHEQFF. The CDR3 region has the DNA TGTGCCAGCAGGGTTGACAGGGGCCATGAGCAGTTCTTC.

V gene TRBV7-2 combines with J gene TRBJ2-3; the D gene is possibly TRBD1 (5 bases). Germline assignment: CDR1 SGHTA and CDR2 FQGNSA. V lost 0 bases and J 2 bases, leaving 9 bases between the germline ends. The length of the CDR3 is 15 residues. The DNA for the CDR3 is TGTGCCAGCAGCTTAGCCCCAGGGTTCACAGATACGCAGTATTTT. Amino acids: CASSLAPGFTDTQYF.

This clonotype was recorded only once. The chain uses TRBV27 and TRBJ1-5; D is uncertain. Germline CDR1 is MNHEY and CDR2 is SMNVEV (reference sequence). The length of the CDR3 is 14 residues. Trimming shortened V by 7 bases and J by 0 bases, and 10 bases separated the two germline ends. This CDR3 is CASKSGYSNQPQHF. Here the CDR3 DNA reads TGTGCCAGCAAAAGCGGTTATAGCAATCAGCCCCAGCATTTT.

The V and J genes are TRBV5-1 and TRBJ2-6, with a tentative D call TRBD2 (7 bases). The V end was cut by 2 bases, the J end by 3 bases, with 15 bases between. This CDR3 has 17 amino acids. The germline CDR1 and CDR2 sequences are SGHRS and YFSETQ. This CDR3 reads CASSFIAGAGGANVLTF. As DNA, the CDR3 is TGCGCCAGCAGCTTCATCGCGGGGGCAGGTGGGGCCAACGTCCTGACTTTC.

V gene TRBV25-1 combines with J gene TRBJ1-5; unclear D gene. The CDR3 totals 14 residues. Trimming shortened V by 2 bases and J by 4 bases, and 9 bases separated the two germline ends. Germline V gives CDR1 MGHDK, CDR2 SYGVNS. CDR3: CASSEDWSNQPQHF. CDR3 DNA: TGTGCCAGCAGTGAAGACTGGAGTAATCAGCCCCAGCATTTT.

A word on this clonotype: This could be a read error, since a much larger clone is one nucleotide away. The chain links TRBV2 to TRBJ2-1; 7 nucleotides match TRBD1. This CDR3 has 12 amino acids. CDR1 SNHLY and CDR2 FYNNEI come from the germline V gene. With 4 bases clipped from V and 13 bases from J, the junction kept 7 bases outside the gene matches. The CDR3 sequence is CASSVQGETQFF. CDR3 in DNA: TGTGCCAGCAGTGTTCAGGGGGAGACCCAGTTCTTC.

This chain connects TRBV7-9 to TRBJ1-1; D not certain. The CDR3 extends over 12 amino acids. V lost 5 bases and J 7 bases, leaving 11 bases between the germline ends. The germline CDR1 and CDR2 sequences are SEHNR and FQNEAQ (reference sequence). The CDR3 protein is CASSPTEGEAFF. Here the CDR3 DNA reads TGTGCCAGCAGCCCTACGGAGGGTGAAGCTTTCTTT.

The gene calls are TRBV5-1 and TRBJ2-7, with no clear D. CDR3 length equals 12 residues. Trimming took 4 bases from V and 5 from J, leaving 10 bases between them. The V gene's germline CDR1 is SGHRS and CDR2 YFSETQ. CDR3 region: CASSARGDEQYF. CDR3 in DNA: TGCGCCAGCAGCGCCCGTGGGGACGAGCAGTACTTC. The full variable domain, with the rest looked up from reference TRBV5-1 and TRBJ2-7, is KAGVTQTPRYLIKTRGQQVTLSCSPISGHRSVSWYQQTPGQGLQFLFEYFSETQRNKGNFPGRFSGRQFSNSRSEMNVSTLELGDSALYLCASSARGDEQYFGPGTRLTVT.

With regard to this clonotype: A much bigger clone sits one base away, suggesting this may be a read error. The chain carries TRBV4-2 and TRBJ2-4; 8 nucleotides align to TRBD2. The end of the DNA fits TRBJ2-7 better, so the J call may be wrong. The germline gives CDR1 LGHNA, CDR2 YNFKEQ. The CDR3 is 14 residues long. As DNA, the CDR3 is TGTGCCAGCAGCCAAGGACTAGCGCCCCACGAGCAGTACTTC. It specifies CASSQGLAPHEQYF.

This clonotype was seen a handful of times. This chain links TRBV9 with TRBJ1-6; tentatively, D is TRBD1 (5 bases). V was clipped by 3 bases and J by 0 bases, with 10 bases between them. The CDR3 covers 16 residues. Germline CDR1 and CDR2: SGDLS and YYNGEE. The chain's CDR3 is CASSGGPSSYNSPLHF. CDR3 nucleotide sequence: TGTGCCAGCAGCGGGGGCCCGAGCTCCTATAATTCACCCCTCCACTTT.

The V and J genes are TRBV5-5 and TRBJ2-4, with 9 bases that match TRBD2. TRBJ2-7 matches the DNA end more closely, so the J call is doubtful. The germline V gene encodes CDR1 SGHKS and CDR2 YYEKEE (reference sequence). The CDR3 consists of 15 residues. The CDR3 sequence: CASSSSRSGGIEQYF. In nucleotides, the CDR3 is TGTGCCAGCAGCAGCAGCCGTAGCGGGGGAATCGAGCAGTACTTC.

The chain employs TRBV7-9 and TRBJ2-4; unclear D gene. Judging by the DNA end, TRBJ2-7 fits better; the J call may be wrong. This CDR3 is 13 amino acids long. CDR1 and CDR2 (germline): SEHNR, FQNEAQ (reference sequence). The CDR3 protein is CASSPLGQHEQYF. As DNA, the CDR3 is TGTGCCAGCAGCCCCCTGGGTCAGCACGAGCAGTACTTC.

CDR3 protein: CASSLDIADTQYF. The CDR3 DNA follows: TGCGCCAGCAGCTTAGATATAGCGGATACGCAGTATTTT. This sequence joins TRBV5-1 and TRBJ2-3, with D perhaps TRBD2 (5 bases). Trimming shortened V by 2 bases and J by 6 bases, and 10 bases separated the two germline ends. The CDR3 contains 13 residues. Germline V lookup: CDR1 SGHRS, CDR2 YFSETQ.

As DNA, the CDR3 is TGCAGCGTTGAAATCCCGGACAGGGTGGGCTATGGCTACACCTTC. Its protein product is CSVEIPDRVGYGYTF. The chain links TRBV29-1 to TRBJ1-2, with 8 bases lining up with TRBD1. Germline V lookup: CDR1 SQVTM, CDR2 ANQGSEA. V lost 2 bases, J lost 4 bases, and 9 bases stayed unmatched. This CDR3 has 15 amino acids.

CDR3 loop: CASSLPGYYETQYF. The CDR3 DNA reads TGTGCCAGCAGCTTACCGGGGTACTATGAGACCCAGTACTTC. The genes are TRBV7-2 and TRBJ2-5; weak D call: TRBD2 (5 bases). The V gene's germline CDR1 is SGHTA and CDR2 FQGNSA. This CDR3 region has 14 residues. V was trimmed by 2 bases and J by 5 bases, leaving 12 bases between them.

This clonotype has just a few counts. This rearrangement joins TRBV30 to TRBJ1-1, with no clear D. V was clipped by 0 bases and J by 1 base, with 9 bases between them. This CDR3 is 14 amino acids long. Germline V lookup: CDR1 GTSNPN, CDR2 SVGIG (reference sequence). CDR3 sequence reads: CAWSVRRTNTEAFF. For the CDR3, the DNA is TGTGCCTGGAGTGTACGTAGGACGAACACTGAAGCTTTCTTT.

This sequence joins TRBV10-3 and TRBJ2-1; D unresolved. From germline, CDR1 is ENHRY and CDR2 SYGVKD. This CDR3 is built from 11 residues. V lost 7 bases and J 8 bases, leaving 9 bases between the germline ends. This chain's CDR3 is CAIKGNDEQFF. CDR3 in DNA: TGTGCCATCAAAGGAAATGATGAGCAGTTCTTC.

The chain recombines TRBV9 with TRBJ2-3; D tentatively fits TRBD1 or TRBD2 (5 bases each). Germline V CDR1 and CDR2: SGDLS, YYNGEE. The CDR3 sequence is 13 residues long. The V end was cut by 2 bases, the J end by 6 bases, with 10 bases between. The CDR3 loop reads CASSVWGGDTQYF. The CDR3, as DNA: TGTGCCAGCAGCGTCTGGGGCGGGGATACGCAGTATTTT.

This chain joins TRBV20-1 and TRBJ1-2, with 7 bases identical to TRBD1. CDR1 DFQATT and CDR2 SNEGSKA come from the germline V gene (reference sequence). The CDR3 spans 13 residues. Unmatched junction bases numbered 5, after V lost 0 bases and J lost 7 bases. CDR3 in DNA: TGCAGTGCTAGAGAGGGACAGACTTCTGGCTACACCTTC. As protein: CSAREGQTSGYTF.

The chain recombines TRBV7-6 with TRBJ2-2; 12 bases map to TRBD2. This CDR3 is 20 amino acids long. CDR1 SGHVS and CDR2 FNYEAQ come from the germline V gene. V lost 5 bases and J lost 6; bases outside the gene matches: 19. The DNA for the CDR3 is TGTGCCAGCAGCCCCGTACCTAGCGGGGGGGTTGGGACCGTTTCCGGGGAGCTGTTTTTT. The encoded protein is CASSPVPSGGVGTVSGELFF.

This clonotype was recorded a few times. The V and J genes are TRBV20-1 and TRBJ2-7, with D maybe TRBD2 (6 bases). There are 14 residues in the CDR3. Germline loops: CDR1 DFQATT, CDR2 SNEGSKA (reference sequence). The V end was cut by 3 bases, the J end by 1 base, with 13 bases between. The CDR3 loop is CSAREGEGSYEQYF. The CDR3 DNA reads TGCAGTGCTAGGGAGGGTGAGGGGTCCTACGAGCAGTACTTC.

The chain combines TRBV6-5 with TRBJ1-2; the match to TRBD1 covers 8 bases. Germline V gene lookup returns CDR1 MNHEY and CDR2 SVGAGI. The CDR3 is made up of 14 amino acids. V trimming: 5 bases; J trimming: 5 bases; junction bases outside the gene matches: 7. In DNA, the CDR3 is TGTGCCAGCAGTAACGACAGGGGATCGTATGGCTACACCTTC. It specifies CASSNDRGSYGYTF.

V usage is TRBV4-3 and J usage is TRBJ2-1; 10 bases align to TRBD2. Germline loops: CDR1 LGHNA, CDR2 YSLEER. There are 16 residues in the CDR3. The J segment lost 4 bases and the V segment lost 3 bases, leaving 6 bases of the junction unmatched. The CDR3 nucleotides are TGCGCCAGCAGCCACGGTAGCGGGGGGACTTACAATGAGCAGTTCTTC. It specifies CASSHGSGGTYNEQFF.

The V and J genes are TRBV7-3 and TRBJ2-7; 7 bases agree with TRBD1. Germline V CDR1 and CDR2: SGHTA, FQGTGA. V gave up 5 bases and J gave up 1 base; unmatched junction bases: 8. The CDR3 has 15 residues. The DNA for the CDR3 is TGTGCCAGCAGCGCAAACAGGGGAAGGTCCTACGAGCAGTACTTC. It yields the protein CASSANRGRSYEQYF.

The chain carries TRBV12-3 or TRBV12-4 and TRBJ1-1; D unclear. V lost 7 bases to trimming and J lost 5 bases, with 14 bases between them. CDR3 length: 13 amino acids. The chain's CDR3 is CASTPGARTEAFF. The CDR3 DNA follows: TGTGCCAGCACCCCGGGAGCGAGGACTGAAGCTTTCTTT.

The chain couples TRBV5-1 to TRBJ1-1; weak D call: TRBD1 (5 bases). This CDR3 region has 21 residues. Between the trimmed V and J ends, which lost 0 bases and 2 bases, there was a span of 29 bases. Germline values: CDR1 SGHRS, CDR2 YFSETQ. As DNA, the CDR3 is TGCGCCAGCAGCTTGGGTCGCAGGGTGTGGGGGTCCCAACCTAGAAACACTGAAGCTTTCTTT. The encoded protein is CASSLGRRVWGSQPRNTEAFF.

This clonotype has more than one count but fewer than ten. This chain connects TRBV24-1 to TRBJ1-5, with D perhaps matching TRBD1 (6 bases). The CDR3 extends over 14 amino acids. The germline V and J ends were trimmed by 4 bases and 7 bases, with 13 bases remaining between them. Germline V CDR1 and CDR2: KGHDR, SFDVKD. The CDR3 protein is CATSESQGSQPQHF. In DNA form, the CDR3 reads TGTGCCACCAGTGAATCACAGGGTAGCCAGCCCCAGCATTTT.